This is a list of T cell receptor beta chains from one sample in a study of blood T cell repertoires in COVID-19. Method: immunoSEQ multiplex PCR; TCRdb's copy keeps in-frame clones and lacks some. Among approximately 70,000 clones, 75% to 90% were seen once, and the ten largest hold 35%. Source material: peripheral blood. The receptor source for this set is a woman of 80 years or more with active or convalescent COVID-19. Each CDR3 is given with its conserved first and last residue. The D gene is left open where the match is weak. Clone size is stated in some rows and not others, as once, few, many or a class when expanded.

d_gene,j_gene,v_gene,abundance,CDR3nt,CDR3aa
TRBD1,TRBJ1-2,TRBV18,NA,TGTGCCAGCTCACCAGGGTCCACGAGGACAGGGGAGGGCTACACCTTC,CASSPGSTRTGEGYTF
TRBD2,TRBJ2-3,TRBV19,NA,TGTGCCAGTAGTATAGGGGGAGCGGGGATCACAGATACGCAGTATTTT,CASSIGGAGITDTQYF
TRBD2,TRBJ2-2,TRBV10-3,few,TGTGCCATCAGTGATTTAGGACTAGCAGAGAACACCGGGGAGCTGTTTTTT,CAISDLGLAENTGELFF
NA,TRBJ1-1,TRBV18,once,TGTGCCAGCTCATTAGTGAACACTGAAGCTTTCTTT,CASSLVNTEAFF
TRBD1,TRBJ1-2,TRBV18,NA,TGTGCCAGCTCCGCCGGGACAGGGTCCTATGGCTACACCTTC,CASSAGTGSYGYTF
NA,TRBJ2-7,TRBV6-2/TRBV6-3,NA,TGTGCCAGCAGTTATAATGGGGGCGACTACGAGCAGTACTTC,CASSYNGGDYEQYF
TRBD2,TRBJ2-5,TRBV5-1,NA,TGCGCCAGCAGCTTCGCGGGGGGGCCCCGTGATCCAGTCTCACAGTACTTC,CASSFAGGPRDPVSQYF
NA,TRBJ1-2,TRBV27,few,TGTGCCAGCAGTCTTCTGGGCAGGGGAGCCTATGGCTACACCTTC,CASSLLGRGAYGYTF
NA,TRBJ2-7,TRBV5-5,NA,TGTGCCAGCAGCTTAGTCTCGGTAGCCTACGAGCAGTACTTC,CASSLVSVAYEQYF
TRBD1,TRBJ2-1,TRBV18,once,TGTGCCAGCTCACAGGATCGAGTGGGCACAGGGGCGTCAAATGAGCAGTTCTTC,CASSQDRVGTGASNEQFF
NA,TRBJ2-5,TRBV18,NA,TGTGCCAGCTCACCACCCGTAGAAGAGACCCAGTACTTC,CASSPPVEETQYF
TRBD2,TRBJ2-5,TRBV9,NA,TGTGCCAGCAGCACTACTAGCGGGAGACAACAAGAGACCCAGTACTTC,CASSTTSGRQQETQYF
NA,TRBJ1-4,TRBV30,few,TGTGCCTGTACAGGGGAAAAACTGTTTTTT,CACTGEKLFF
TRBD1,TRBJ2-7,TRBV27,NA,TGTGCCAGCAGCACCAACCGACCGGGACAGGGCTCCTACGAGCAGTACTTC,CASSTNRPGQGSYEQYF
NA,TRBJ2-2,TRBV5-1,NA,TGCGCCAGCAGCTTCAACTCACGCACCGGGGAGCTGTTTTTT,CASSFNSRTGELFF
TRBD1,TRBJ1-6,TRBV18,NA,TGTGCCAGCTCACCCGGGACAGGGCAGTCACCCCTCCACTTT,CASSPGTGQSPLHF
NA,TRBJ1-2,TRBV18,NA,TGTGCCAGCTCTATAAACTATGGCTACACCTTC,CASSINYGYTF
TRBD1,TRBJ2-7,TRBV7-6,NA,TGTGCCAGCAGCACCAAGACAGGGGCCGAGCAGTACTTC,CASSTKTGAEQYF
NA,TRBJ1-2,TRBV4-2,NA,TGTGCCAGCAGCCAAGCAGACGAACAGGGTTATGGCTACACCTTC,CASSQADEQGYGYTF
NA,TRBJ1-2,TRBV12-3/TRBV12-4,NA,TGTGCCAGCAGTTTAGCCAACTACTACACCTTC,CASSLANYYTF
TRBD1,TRBJ2-7,TRBV10-2,NA,TGCGCCAGCAGGTGGGACAGGGCCTCCTACGAGCAGTACTTC,CASRWDRASYEQYF
NA,TRBJ1-1,TRBV7-6,NA,TGTGCCAGCAGCTTAGCCCAGGACTTCAACACTGAAGCTTTCTTT,CASSLAQDFNTEAFF
TRBD1,TRBJ1-4,TRBV19,NA,TGTGCCAGTAGCCCGACAGGGTTCGGAGAAAAACTGTTTTTT,CASSPTGFGEKLFF
NA,TRBJ2-5,TRBV29-1,NA,TGCAGCGTGGGGGACAATCAAGAGACCCAGTACTTC,CSVGDNQETQYF
NA,TRBJ1-5,TRBV5-1,NA,TGCGCCAGCAGCTTGGGAGATAATCAGCCCCAGCATTTT,CASSLGDNQPQHF
NA,TRBJ1-2,TRBV30,NA,TGTGCCTGGAGTTCTCAGGGGACGGGCTATGGCTACACCTTC,CAWSSQGTGYGYTF
NA,TRBJ1-6,TRBV7-2,NA,TGTGCCAGCAGCTTACCTATGGTTGCGGGAGGGGGTAATTCACCCCTCCACTTT,CASSLPMVAGGGNSPLHF
TRBD2,TRBJ2-1,TRBV5-6,NA,TGTGCCAGCAGCTTGGGACTAGCGGACAATGAGCAGTTCTTC,CASSLGLADNEQFF
NA,TRBJ2-7,TRBV2,few,TGTGCCAGCAGCCGGAGTAACGAGCAGTACTTC,CASSRSNEQYF
TRBD1,TRBJ1-2,TRBV5-4,NA,TGTGCCAGCAGCTTAGACAGGGGGACTGGCTACACCTTC,CASSLDRGTGYTF
NA,TRBJ1-1,TRBV7-2,NA,TGTGCCAGCAGCTTAGCGGCAGTCATGAACACTGAAGCTTTCTTT,CASSLAAVMNTEAFF
NA,TRBJ1-1,TRBV6-5,NA,TGTGCCAGCAGTTGGGGAGGGGCCGCAGCGAACACTGAAGCTTTCTTT,CASSWGGAAANTEAFF
NA,TRBJ2-1,TRBV7-7,once,TGTGCCAGCAGCTTAGATGACGGGGTCTACAATGAGCAGTTCTTC,CASSLDDGVYNEQFF